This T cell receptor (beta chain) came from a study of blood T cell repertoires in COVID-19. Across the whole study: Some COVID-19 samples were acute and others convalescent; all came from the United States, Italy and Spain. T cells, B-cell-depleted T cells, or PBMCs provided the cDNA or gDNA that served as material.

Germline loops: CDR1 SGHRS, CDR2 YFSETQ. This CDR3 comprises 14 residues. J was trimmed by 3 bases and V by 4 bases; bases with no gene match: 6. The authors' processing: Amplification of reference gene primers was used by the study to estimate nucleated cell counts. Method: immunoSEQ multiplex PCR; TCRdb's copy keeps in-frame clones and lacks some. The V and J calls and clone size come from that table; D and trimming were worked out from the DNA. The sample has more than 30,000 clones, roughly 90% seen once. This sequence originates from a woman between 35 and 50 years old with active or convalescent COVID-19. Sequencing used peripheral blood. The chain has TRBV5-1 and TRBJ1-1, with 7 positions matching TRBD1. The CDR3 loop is CASSRGQSDTEAFF. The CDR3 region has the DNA TGCGCCAGCAGCCGGGGACAGTCAGACACTGAAGCTTTCTTT.